This T cell receptor (beta chain) derives from a study of T cell responses to AZD1222 COVID-19 vaccine. Study-wide points: Two AZD1222 doses significantly raised spike-specific TCR breadth and depth over controls. Reportedly, close to half of spike-specific TCRs are directed against unmutated variant regions.

Sequenced by immunoSEQ multiplex PCR; TCRdb stores in-frame clones only, minus some. The sample shows 150,000 or so clones, roughly nine tenths of them seen only once. To note about this clone: The antigen remains unidentified.

Trimming removed 4 bases at V and 5 bases at J, with 8 bases between. The length of the CDR3 is 12 residues. The germline V gene encodes CDR1 LGHDT and CDR2 YNNKEL (reference sequence). This material consisted of peripheral blood, taken 28 days after the second AZD1222 dose. The receptor comes from an adult who received the AZD1222 COVID-19 vaccine. V usage is TRBV3-1 (or the pseudogene TRBV3-2) and J usage is TRBJ1-1; D perhaps matches TRBD1 (5 bases). CDR3 protein: CASSPGGTEAFF. The CDR3 region has the DNA TGTGCCAGCAGCCCCGGGGGGACTGAAGCTTTCTTT.